These 21 T cell receptor beta chains were sequenced from one sample in a study of T cells in Graves' hyperthyroidism and ophthalmopathy. Amplification of TCR beta CDR3 regions used RNA as the template. The primer set for the first-round RT-PCR of the TCR CDR3 was HTBI. TCRdb called the multiplex PCR reads again in MiXCR, with one record for every CDR3 protein. Of 550,000 to 850,000 distinct CDR3 sequences listed, roughly a sixth are singletons. The sample taken for sequencing was blood. These receptors came from a woman aged 45-65 years with Graves' hyperthyroidism that later progressed to Graves' ophthalmopathy.

This clonotype has only a few counts. This clone may be a read error of a much larger clone one base away. The chain uses TRBV11-2 and TRBJ2-7; weak D call: TRBD1 (6 bases). Germline values: CDR1 SGHAT, CDR2 FQNNGV. This CDR3 spans 13 amino acids. CDR3 sequence: CSSSWGHLYEQYF. CDR3 DNA sequence: TGTTCCAGCAGCTGGGGACACCTCTACGAGCAGTACTTC.

This clonotype has just a few counts. V and J are TRBV6-1 and TRBJ1-5; TRBD1 might be the D (6 bases). The V end was cut by 6 bases, the J end by 0 bases, with 15 bases between. The CDR3 sequence is 16 residues long. In germline, CDR1 is MNHNS, CDR2 SASEGT. In DNA form, the CDR3 reads TGTGCCAGCAGGGAACTTACAGGGTCTAGCAATCAGCCCCAGCATTTT. Translating it yields CASRELTGSSNQPQHF.

This clonotype showed up just a few times. The genes are TRBV6-1 and TRBJ1-5; D is unclear. In germline, CDR1 is MNHNS, CDR2 SASEGT. This CDR3 has 18 residues. Deletions cut 6 bases from V and 5 bases from J, with 26 bases between. CDR3 coding DNA: TGTGCCAGCAGCCCGGGCCGAAGTTGGGGAGGGATGGATCAGCCCCAGCATTTT. Encoded protein: CASSPGRSWGGMDQPQHF.

This clonotype was counted a few times. The chain couples TRBV10-3 to TRBJ2-2; 12 positions agree with TRBD1. Germline CDR1 and CDR2: ENHRY and SYGVKD. CDR3 size: 15 residues. After removal of 7 bases from V and 6 bases from J, the junction contained 6 bases not matched to a gene. The chain's CDR3 is CAITPGQGASGELFF. The CDR3 nucleotides are TGTGCCATCACCCCGGGACAGGGGGCTTCCGGGGAGCTGTTTTTT.

This clonotype was counted ten times or more. The chain links TRBV27 to TRBJ1-1; 10 bases agree with TRBD1. Trimming removed 6 bases from V and 3 bases from J; junction bases left unmatched: 10. The CDR3 extends over 16 amino acids. The germline gives CDR1 MNHEY, CDR2 SMNVEV (reference sequence). CDR3 sequence reads: CASSMTGGQLDTEAFF. CDR3 coding DNA: TGTGCCAGCAGCATGACAGGGGGCCAGTTGGACACTGAAGCTTTCTTT.

This clonotype was counted only a few times. The genes are TRBV7-9 and TRBJ2-3; 16 bases line up with TRBD2. The V and J ends lost 4 bases and 0 bases, in that order; junction bases with no gene match: 4. This CDR3 is 18 amino acids long. Germline-derived CDR1 and CDR2 are SEHNR and FQNEAQ (reference sequence). The chain's CDR3 is CASSWGLAGGGSTDTQYF. The DNA of the CDR3 is TGTGCCAGCAGCTGGGGACTAGCGGGGGGGGGAAGCACAGATACGCAGTATTTT.

This clonotype has a count of ten or more. The chain carries TRBV3-1 and TRBJ1-1; TRBD1 matches 7 bases. The length of the CDR3 is 15 residues. In germline, CDR1 is LGHDT, CDR2 YNNKEL (reference sequence). V shed 4 bases and J 3 bases; nucleotides not matched to a gene: 8. The CDR3, as DNA: TGTGCCAGCAGCCCTGACAGGGCGAGGGACACTGAAGCTTTCTTT. As protein: CASSPDRARDTEAFF.

The chain uses TRBV5-1 and TRBJ1-1, with 7 positions matching TRBD1. V lost 4 bases to trimming and J lost 0 bases; unmatched junction nucleotides: 9. This CDR3 comprises 16 residues. From germline, CDR1 is SGHRS and CDR2 YFSETQ. DNA of the CDR3: TGCGCCAGCAGCCCCTCGGGACAGAGCATGAACACTGAAGCTTTCTTT. This sequence encodes CASSPSGQSMNTEAFF.

CDR3 DNA: TGTGCCAGCGCCGAAACGGGGGGCGGGAACATTCAGTACTTC. This gives the protein CASAETGGGNIQYF. The chain has TRBV27 and TRBJ2-4; D possibly corresponds to TRBD2 (7 bases). Germline CDR1 MNHEY, CDR2 SMNVEV (reference sequence). The V end was cut by 8 bases, the J end by 7 bases, with 18 bases between. The length of the CDR3 is 14 residues.

This rearrangement joins TRBV20-1 to TRBJ1-6; D is possibly TRBD1 (6 bases). Per germline, CDR1 DFQATT and CDR2 SNEGSKA (reference sequence). The V and J ends lost 3 bases and 8 bases respectively, with 11 bases between them. The CDR3 is made up of 13 amino acids. CDR3 protein: CSASGRGYSPLHF. The DNA for the CDR3 is TGCAGTGCTAGTGGCAGGGGATATTCACCCCTCCACTTT.

This chain links TRBV5-1 with TRBJ2-1, with 12 bases that match TRBD2. Germline CDR1 reads SGHRS; CDR2 reads YFSETQ. The CDR3 length is 17 residues. V gave up 1 base and J gave up 6 bases; unmatched junction bases: 8. The CDR3 DNA reads TGCGCCAGCAGCTTGCTGCTAGCGGGGGGGCCGGTCAATGAGCAGTTCTTC. Protein product: CASSLLLAGGPVNEQFF.

This clonotype came up many times. This sequence joins TRBV20-1 and TRBJ1-1; TRBD1 agrees at 7 bases. The CDR3 spans 13 residues. From germline, CDR1 is DFQATT and CDR2 SNEGSKA (reference sequence). V shed 5 bases and J 0 bases; nucleotides not matched to a gene: 3. The CDR3 bases are TGCAGTGCTGGACAGGACCTGAACACTGAAGCTTTCTTT. Its protein is CSAGQDLNTEAFF.

The table lists this clonotype with a few counts. V and J are TRBV12-3 or TRBV12-4 and TRBJ1-4; D gene unclear. Trimming pared 6 bases from V and 4 bases from J, leaving 12 bases between. The CDR3 is made up of 14 amino acids. The CDR3 region is CASRRDGVNEKLFF. The CDR3, as DNA: TGTGCCAGCAGGAGGGATGGCGTTAATGAAAAACTGTTTTTT.

Many counts were recorded for this clonotype. This chain uses TRBV7-3 with TRBJ2-1; 9 bases agree with TRBD1. This CDR3 comprises 16 residues. Losses at the gene ends were 5 bases for V and 6 bases for J; bases not matched to a gene: 11. Germline V lookup: CDR1 SGHTA, CDR2 FQGTGA. The DNA for the CDR3 is TGTGCCAGCAGCCCCACCGGGGACAGGGAACGCAATGAGCAGTTCTTC. Encoded protein: CASSPTGDRERNEQFF.

This clonotype was picked up a small number of times. The genes are TRBV6-2 or TRBV6-3 and TRBJ1-4; D possibly corresponds to TRBD1 (5 bases). This CDR3 contains 13 residues. Germline values: CDR1 MNHEY, CDR2 SVGEGT. The V and J ends lost 0 bases and 7 bases respectively, with 6 bases between them. Written as DNA, the CDR3 is TGTGCCAGCAGTTACTCCCAGGGTGAAAAACTGTTTTTT. Amino acids: CASSYSQGEKLFF.

The chain carries TRBV12-3 or TRBV12-4 and TRBJ1-2, with TRBD1 matching over 12 bases. The CDR3 is 17 amino acids. Trimming removed 5 bases from V and 1 base from J; junction bases left unmatched: 8. CDR3 DNA sequence: TGTGCCAGCAGTGCCGCCGGGACAGGGGGCCTTAACTATGGCTACACCTTC. Translating it yields CASSAAGTGGLNYGYTF.

This clonotype was found a few times. DNA of the CDR3: TGTGCCAGCAGCTTCCGGACAGGGTCCCTTATTGATAATGAAAAACTGTTTTTT. Amino acids: CASSFRTGSLIDNEKLFF. The chain combines TRBV11-2 with TRBJ1-4, with 8 bases that match TRBD1. Germline CDR1 and CDR2: SGHAT and FQNNGV. Trimming took 3 bases from V and 4 from J; bases not matched to a gene: 13. The CDR3 has 18 residues.

The V call is TRBV6-1, the J call TRBJ2-3; tentative D call: TRBD2 (5 bases). The CDR3 has 12 residues. Germline assignment: CDR1 MNHNS and CDR2 SASEGT. V dropped 8 bases and J dropped 6 bases, with 12 bases sitting between them. CDR3 nucleotide sequence: TGTGCCAGCTGTCCTAGCTCTGATACGCAGTATTTT. Protein: CASCPSSDTQYF.

The chain has TRBV9 and TRBJ2-3; 7 nucleotides agree with TRBD2. V shed 7 bases and J 1 base; nucleotides not matched to a gene: 9. The CDR3 runs to 15 residues. Germline V CDR1 and CDR2: SGDLS, YYNGEE. The CDR3 region is CASQESSGGTDTQYF. The CDR3 bases are TGTGCCAGCCAAGAATCGAGCGGGGGCACAGATACGCAGTATTTT.

This clonotype occurred many times. The chain joins TRBV2 to TRBJ1-1; 7 bases align to TRBD1. Germline V lookup: CDR1 SNHLY, CDR2 FYNNEI. With 2 bases clipped from V and 6 bases from J, the junction kept 6 bases outside the gene matches. This CDR3 has 14 residues. The CDR3 DNA reads TGTGCCAGCAGTGAAAAGTCTGGGACAGCTGAAGCTTTCTTT. It codes for CASSEKSGTAEAFF.

This clonotype was seen at least ten times. CDR3 DNA sequence: TGCAGTGCTAGAAGCGGCGGGGCCTACGAGCAGTACTTC. Translation: CSARSGGAYEQYF. The chain combines TRBV20-1 with TRBJ2-7, with D perhaps TRBD2 (6 bases). In germline, CDR1 is DFQATT, CDR2 SNEGSKA (reference sequence). V shed 2 bases and J shed 2 bases, with 10 bases lying between them. The CDR3 spans 13 residues.